This TCR beta chain stems from a study of identical twins. General study findings and limits: Twin sharing of out-of-frame TCR alpha was underestimated by models in monozygotic pairs. It was cross-sectional statistical analysis, not following the same donors, that the conclusions relied on. Researchers reported weaker excess twin sharing in beta out-of-frame sequences.

This clonotype has a handful of counts. Its antigen remains unknown. V lost 0 bases and J 2 bases, leaving 9 bases between the germline ends. The CDR3 extends over 15 amino acids. Per germline, CDR1 SGHDN and CDR2 FVKESK. TCRdb analysed the 5' RACE reads with MiXCR anew, one entry per CDR3 protein. The sample has around 530,000 distinct CDR3 sequences; 15% are singletons. The same data also contributed to another study, on yellow fever vaccine responses in identical twins. From that study: Reported findings indicate that twins' vaccine T cell responses seemed partially convergent, partially personalized.

This sequence joins TRBV14 and TRBJ2-3; D unresolved. Sequencing used CD4+ T cells sorted from blood. This clonotype originated in a woman aged 18 to 35 in good health. This chain's CDR3 is CASSQDFSPTDTQYF. In DNA, the CDR3 is TGTGCCAGCAGCCAAGATTTCTCCCCCACAGATACGCAGTATTTT.